This is a list of T cell receptor beta chains from one sample in a study of T-cell reconstitution after alpha-beta-depleted transplantation in children. TCRdb ran MiXCR on the PCR reads and lists one entry per CDR3 protein. The sample consists of hundreds of thousands of distinct CDR3 sequences, around 13% of them appearing once. The specimen comprised PBMCs, sampled before TCRalphabeta/CD19-depleted stem cell transplant. Every receptor here comes from a girl aged 2 to 10 with congenital amegakaryocytic thrombocytopenia, due to receive a stem cell transplant. Each CDR3 is given with its conserved first and last residue. The order of the fields is V gene, clone size, J gene, D gene, CDR3 protein, CDR3 DNA. D genes are given only for firm matches. Part of the rows lack a size; the others show once, few, many or a class for expanded clones.

V gene: TRBV5-1
clone size: NA
J gene: TRBJ1-6
D gene: NA
CDR3 protein: CASSLETGLSPLHF
CDR3 DNA: TGCGCCAGCAGCTTGGAGACAGGACTCTCACCCCTCCACTTT

V gene: TRBV24-1
clone size: few
J gene: TRBJ2-3
D gene: NA
CDR3 protein: CATSDLGGTDTQYF
CDR3 DNA: TGTGCCACCAGTGATTTGGGCGGCACAGATACGCAGTATTTT

V gene: TRBV18
clone size: many
J gene: TRBJ2-7
D gene: NA
CDR3 protein: CASSQLPYEQYF
CDR3 DNA: TGTGCCAGCTCACAATTACCCTACGAGCAGTACTTC

V gene: TRBV5-1
clone size: many
J gene: TRBJ2-3
D gene: NA
CDR3 protein: CASSSDLRDTQYF
CDR3 DNA: TGCGCCAGCAGCTCGGACTTACGTGATACGCAGTATTTT

V gene: TRBV3-1
clone size: NA
J gene: TRBJ2-1
D gene: TRBD2
CDR3 protein: CASSQVTGTSVVNEQFF
CDR3 DNA: TGTGCCAGCAGCCAAGTTACCGGGACTAGTGTCGTTAATGAGCAGTTCTTC

V gene: TRBV29-1
clone size: many
J gene: TRBJ1-1
D gene: TRBD1
CDR3 protein: CSVGRGKGNTEAFF
CDR3 DNA: TGCAGCGTTGGCAGGGGGAAGGGGAACACTGAAGCTTTCTTT

V gene: TRBV7-3
clone size: NA
J gene: TRBJ2-3
D gene: NA
CDR3 protein: CASSLVGIPDTQYF
CDR3 DNA: TGTGCCAGCAGCTTAGTCGGGATACCAGATACGCAGTATTTT

V gene: TRBV7-9
clone size: few
J gene: TRBJ1-2
D gene: TRBD1
CDR3 protein: CASTAAGTGGLGSYTF
CDR3 DNA: TGTGCCAGCACCGCGGCAGGAACAGGGGGACTCGGTAGCTACACCTTC

V gene: TRBV4-1
clone size: few
J gene: TRBJ2-1
D gene: TRBD1
CDR3 protein: CASSQWQGDEQFF
CDR3 DNA: TGCGCCAGCAGCCAGTGGCAGGGGGATGAGCAGTTCTTC

V gene: TRBV14
clone size: NA
J gene: TRBJ2-1
D gene: NA
CDR3 protein: CASSHRPPGYNEQFF
CDR3 DNA: TGTGCCAGCAGCCACCGGCCCCCAGGGTACAATGAGCAGTTCTTC

V gene: TRBV14
clone size: few
J gene: TRBJ2-1
D gene: NA
CDR3 protein: CASSQVREGKRPPYNEQFF
CDR3 DNA: TGTGCCAGCAGCCAAGTTCGCGAAGGAAAGCGCCCCCCCTACAATGAGCAGTTCTTC

V gene: TRBV20-1
clone size: few
J gene: TRBJ1-5
D gene: NA
CDR3 protein: CSARDGQRPQHF
CDR3 DNA: TGCAGTGCTAGAGATGGTCAGCGGCCCCAGCATTTT

V gene: TRBV5-1
clone size: many
J gene: TRBJ2-6
D gene: NA
CDR3 protein: CASSFWDSGANVLTF
CDR3 DNA: TGCGCCAGCAGCTTTTGGGACTCTGGGGCCAACGTCCTGACTTTC

V gene: TRBV7-2
clone size: NA
J gene: TRBJ1-1
D gene: NA
CDR3 protein: CASSLDWGPRAFF
CDR3 DNA: TGTGCCAGCAGCTTAGATTGGGGGCCGCGGGCTTTCTTT

V gene: TRBV18
clone size: NA
J gene: TRBJ2-1
D gene: TRBD2
CDR3 protein: CASTSGSGDEQFF
CDR3 DNA: TGTGCCAGCACTAGCGGGAGCGGCGATGAGCAGTTCTTC

V gene: TRBV12-3/TRBV12-4
clone size: many
J gene: TRBJ1-3
D gene: NA
CDR3 protein: CASSDRGLSGNTIYF
CDR3 DNA: TGTGCCAGCAGTGATAGGGGGTTGTCTGGAAACACCATATATTTT

V gene: TRBV5-1
clone size: many
J gene: TRBJ2-6
D gene: NA
CDR3 protein: CASSFGGLRTGANVLTF
CDR3 DNA: TGCGCCAGCAGCTTCGGGGGCCTAAGGACTGGGGCCAACGTCCTGACTTTC

V gene: TRBV18
clone size: NA
J gene: TRBJ2-1
D gene: TRBD2
CDR3 protein: CASSLAGGPASYNEQFF
CDR3 DNA: TGTGCCAGCTCATTAGCGGGAGGGCCCGCATCCTACAATGAGCAGTTCTTC

V gene: TRBV21-1
clone size: many
J gene: TRBJ1-4
D gene: NA
CDR3 protein: CASSKEDGDHEKLFF
CDR3 DNA: TGTGCCAGCAGCAAAGAAGACGGGGACCATGAAAAACTGTTTTTT

V gene: TRBV5-1
clone size: few
J gene: TRBJ2-5
D gene: NA
CDR3 protein: CASSLLTAETQYF
CDR3 DNA: TGCGCCAGCAGCTTGTTGACAGCAGAGACCCAGTACTTC

V gene: TRBV5-1
clone size: many
J gene: TRBJ2-1
D gene: TRBD1
CDR3 protein: CASSLVGAQGVYNEQFF
CDR3 DNA: TGCGCCAGCAGCTTGGTGGGGGCACAGGGGGTTTACAATGAGCAGTTCTTC

V gene: TRBV5-1
clone size: many
J gene: TRBJ2-1
D gene: NA
CDR3 protein: CASSLGGLRDNEQFF
CDR3 DNA: TGCGCCAGCAGCTTGGGGGGTCTGCGGGACAATGAGCAGTTCTTC

V gene: TRBV12-3/TRBV12-4
clone size: NA
J gene: TRBJ2-4
D gene: NA
CDR3 protein: CASSNQPQNIQYF
CDR3 DNA: TGTGCCAGCAGTAACCAGCCCCAAAACATTCAGTACTTC

V gene: TRBV9
clone size: many
J gene: TRBJ2-7
D gene: NA
CDR3 protein: CASSADGYEQYF
CDR3 DNA: TGTGCCAGCAGCGCAGACGGCTACGAGCAGTACTTC

V gene: TRBV12-3/TRBV12-4
clone size: many
J gene: TRBJ2-1
D gene: TRBD2
CDR3 protein: CASSQPSGRASNEQFF
CDR3 DNA: TGTGCCAGCAGTCAACCTAGCGGGAGGGCCTCCAATGAGCAGTTCTTC

V gene: TRBV28
clone size: many
J gene: TRBJ2-3
D gene: TRBD2
CDR3 protein: CASSFIGLARSTDTQYF
CDR3 DNA: TGTGCCAGCAGTTTTATTGGACTAGCGAGAAGCACAGATACGCAGTATTTT

V gene: TRBV7-2
clone size: NA
J gene: TRBJ2-2
D gene: NA
CDR3 protein: CASSRRTVTGELFF
CDR3 DNA: TGTGCCAGCAGCCGGCGGACTGTTACCGGGGAGCTGTTTTTT

V gene: TRBV29-1
clone size: many
J gene: TRBJ2-2
D gene: NA
CDR3 protein: CSVLQGSNTGELFF
CDR3 DNA: TGCAGCGTCCTACAGGGCTCGAACACCGGGGAGCTGTTTTTT